The following is a TCR beta chain sequence with its context. Its target is unknown. TCRdb analysed the reads with MiXCR anew, one entry per CDR3 protein. The table shows over 250,000 distinct CDR3 sequences, with around 20% occurring only once. These data originate in a study of T cell repertoires in cytomegalovirus infection. Study results and caveats: HLA-C-restricted, CMV-specific TCR beta clonotypes were dominant ex vivo. Based on cumulative public TCR beta family frequency, carriers of CMV plus the relevant HLA were identified.

V gave up 7 bases and J gave up 4 bases, with 8 bases separating them. In germline, CDR1 is MNHEY, CDR2 SVGAGI. CDR3 length equals 12 residues. The receptor's source is a human donor in good health (CMV status not recorded). Some clones in this sample may be carry-over from other donors' samples. V is TRBV6-5 and J is TRBJ2-1; no clear D. Sequenced here: cultured PBMCs, sampled from culture after CMV antigen stimulation. Here the CDR3 reads CASINTYNEQFF. CDR3 in DNA: TGTGCCAGCATTAACACTTACAATGAGCAGTTCTTC.